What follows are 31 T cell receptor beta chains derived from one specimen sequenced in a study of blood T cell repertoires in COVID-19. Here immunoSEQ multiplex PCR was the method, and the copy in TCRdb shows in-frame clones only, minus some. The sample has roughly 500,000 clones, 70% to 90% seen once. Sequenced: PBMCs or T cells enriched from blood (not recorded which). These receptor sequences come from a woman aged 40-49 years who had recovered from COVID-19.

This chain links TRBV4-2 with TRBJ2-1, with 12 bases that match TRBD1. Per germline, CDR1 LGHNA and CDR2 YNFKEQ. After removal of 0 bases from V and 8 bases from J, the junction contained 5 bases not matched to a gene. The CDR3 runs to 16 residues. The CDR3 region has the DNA TGTGCCAGCAGCCAAGAATGGGACAGGGGGCGCGATGAGCAGTTCTTC. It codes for CASSQEWDRGRDEQFF.

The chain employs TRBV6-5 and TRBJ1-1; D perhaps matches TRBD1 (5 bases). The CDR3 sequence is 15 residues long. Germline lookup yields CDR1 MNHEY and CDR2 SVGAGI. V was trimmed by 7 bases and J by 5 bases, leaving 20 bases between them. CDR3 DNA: TGTGCCAGCACCCTACTTACGGGGGGACGGACTGAAGCTTTCTTT. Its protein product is CASTLLTGGRTEAFF.

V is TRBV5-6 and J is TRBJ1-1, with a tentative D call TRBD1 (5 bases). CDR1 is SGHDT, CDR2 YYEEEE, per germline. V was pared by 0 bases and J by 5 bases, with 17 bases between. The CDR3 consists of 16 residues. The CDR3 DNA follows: TGTGCCAGCAGCTTGGCCTCGGGTAGGGGAGGAACTGAAGCTTTCTTT. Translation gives CASSLASGRGGTEAFF.

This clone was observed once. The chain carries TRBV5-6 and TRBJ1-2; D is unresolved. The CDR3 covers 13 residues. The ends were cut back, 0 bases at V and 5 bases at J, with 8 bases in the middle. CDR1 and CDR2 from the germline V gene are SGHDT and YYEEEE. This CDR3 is CASSLAAVYGYTF. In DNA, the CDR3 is TGTGCCAGCAGCTTGGCCGCGGTGTATGGCTACACCTTC.

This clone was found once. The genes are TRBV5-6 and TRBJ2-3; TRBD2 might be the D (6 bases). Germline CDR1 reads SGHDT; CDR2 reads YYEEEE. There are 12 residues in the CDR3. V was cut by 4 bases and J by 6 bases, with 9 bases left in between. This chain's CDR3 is CASSPGGDTQYF. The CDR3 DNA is TGTGCCAGCAGCCCAGGAGGGGATACGCAGTATTTT.

In nucleotides, the CDR3 is TGTGCCAGCACCCGGAGCGGGAGGGCCGACAATGAGCAGTTCTTC. Translation: CASTRSGRADNEQFF. This sequence joins TRBV6-5 and TRBJ2-1, with 10 bases lining up with TRBD2. The CDR3 consists of 15 residues. CDR1 MNHEY and CDR2 SVGAGI come from the germline V gene. With V trimmed by 7 bases and J by 5 bases, 8 bases remained unmatched.

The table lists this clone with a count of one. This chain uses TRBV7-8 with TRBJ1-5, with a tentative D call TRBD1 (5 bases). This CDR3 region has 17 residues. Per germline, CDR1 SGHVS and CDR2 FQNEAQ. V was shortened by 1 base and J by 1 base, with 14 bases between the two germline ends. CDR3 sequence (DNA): TGTGCCAGCAGCTTAGATAGACGGGGGGTCAGCAATCAGCCCCAGCATTTT. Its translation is CASSLDRRGVSNQPQHF.

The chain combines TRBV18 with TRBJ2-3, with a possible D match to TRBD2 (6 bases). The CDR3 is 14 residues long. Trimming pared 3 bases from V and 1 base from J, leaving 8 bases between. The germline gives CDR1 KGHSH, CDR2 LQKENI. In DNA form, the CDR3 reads TGTGCCAGCTCACCGGACTACCGCACAGATACGCAGTATTTT. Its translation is CASSPDYRTDTQYF.

CDR3: CASSETGANEKLFF. CDR3 nucleotides: TGTGCCAGTAGTGAGACAGGAGCTAATGAAAAACTGTTTTTT. The rearrangement uses TRBV19 and TRBJ1-4; D is possibly TRBD1 (6 bases). Germline V lookup: CDR1 LNHDA, CDR2 SQIVND (reference sequence). The germline V and J ends were trimmed by 5 bases and 3 bases, with 10 bases remaining between them. The CDR3 sequence is 14 residues long.

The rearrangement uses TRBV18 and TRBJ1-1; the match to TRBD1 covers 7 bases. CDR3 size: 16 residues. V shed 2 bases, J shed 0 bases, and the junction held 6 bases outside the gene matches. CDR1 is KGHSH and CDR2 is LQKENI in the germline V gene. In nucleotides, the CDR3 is TGTGCCAGCTCACCAGGGACAGTATTTATGAACACTGAAGCTTTCTTT. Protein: CASSPGTVFMNTEAFF.

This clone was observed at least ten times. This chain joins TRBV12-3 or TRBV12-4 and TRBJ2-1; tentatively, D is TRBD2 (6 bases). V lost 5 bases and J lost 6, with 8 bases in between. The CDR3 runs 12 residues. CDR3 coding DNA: TGTGCCAGCAGTCAGACTAGCAATGAGCAGTTCTTC. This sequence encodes CASSQTSNEQFF.

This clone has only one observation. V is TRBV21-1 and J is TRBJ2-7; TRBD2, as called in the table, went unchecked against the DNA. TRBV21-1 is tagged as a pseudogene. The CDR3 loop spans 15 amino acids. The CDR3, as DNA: TGTGCCAGCAGCAAGTGCGTGCGGGATGGCTACGAGCAGTACTTC. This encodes CASSKCVRDGYEQYF.

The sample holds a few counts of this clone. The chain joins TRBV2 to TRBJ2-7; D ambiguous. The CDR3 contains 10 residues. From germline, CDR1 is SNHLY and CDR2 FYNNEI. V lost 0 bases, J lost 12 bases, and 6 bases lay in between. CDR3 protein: CASSEARRYF. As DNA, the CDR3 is TGTGCCAGCAGTGAAGCGCGTAGGTACTTC.

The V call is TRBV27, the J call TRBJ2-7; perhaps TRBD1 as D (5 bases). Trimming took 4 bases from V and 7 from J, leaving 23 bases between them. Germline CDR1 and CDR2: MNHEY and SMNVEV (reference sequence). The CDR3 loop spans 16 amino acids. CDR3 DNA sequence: TGTGCCAGCAGTTCCTTACAGGTGGGCCGCTTGGGTGAGCAGTACTTC. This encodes CASSSLQVGRLGEQYF.

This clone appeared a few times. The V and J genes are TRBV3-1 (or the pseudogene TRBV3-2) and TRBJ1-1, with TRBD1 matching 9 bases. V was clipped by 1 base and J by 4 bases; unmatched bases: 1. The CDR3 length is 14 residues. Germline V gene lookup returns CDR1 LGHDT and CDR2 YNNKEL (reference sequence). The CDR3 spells CASSQVTGGTEAFF. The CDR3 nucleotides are TGTGCCAGCAGCCAAGTGACAGGGGGCACTGAAGCTTTCTTT.

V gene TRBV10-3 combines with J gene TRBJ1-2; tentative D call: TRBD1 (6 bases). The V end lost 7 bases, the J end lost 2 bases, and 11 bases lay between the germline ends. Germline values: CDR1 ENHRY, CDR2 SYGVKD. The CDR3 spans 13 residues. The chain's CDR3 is CAITRGGNYGYTF. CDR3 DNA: TGTGCCATCACTAGAGGGGGAAACTATGGCTACACCTTC.

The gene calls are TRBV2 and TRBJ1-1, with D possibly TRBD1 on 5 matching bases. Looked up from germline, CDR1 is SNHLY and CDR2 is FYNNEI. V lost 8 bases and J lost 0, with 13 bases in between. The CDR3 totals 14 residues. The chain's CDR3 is CASGAGSLNTEAFF. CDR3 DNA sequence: TGTGCCAGCGGGGCAGGATCTTTGAACACTGAAGCTTTCTTT.

CDR3 nucleotide sequence: TGTGCCAGCAGCCAAGGTGGACAAGGGTGGGACTATGGCTACACCTTC. This encodes CASSQGGQGWDYGYTF. V is TRBV4-2 and J is TRBJ1-2; D is perhaps TRBD1 (5 bases). CDR3 length equals 16 residues. Germline values: CDR1 LGHNA, CDR2 YNFKEQ. With 1 base removed from V and 3 bases from J, the gap between germline ends came to 15 bases.

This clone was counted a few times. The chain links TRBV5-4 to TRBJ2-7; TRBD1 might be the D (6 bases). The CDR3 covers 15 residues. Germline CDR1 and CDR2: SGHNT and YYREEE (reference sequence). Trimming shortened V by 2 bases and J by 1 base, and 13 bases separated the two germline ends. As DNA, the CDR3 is TGTGCCAGCAGCTTCGCAGGACAGAAATCCTACGAGCAGTACTTC. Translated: CASSFAGQKSYEQYF.

The CDR3 spells CASSVSAGGPGATYEQYF. The CDR3 bases are TGTGCCAGCAGCGTATCTGCGGGAGGGCCTGGGGCGACCTACGAGCAGTACTTC. This sequence joins TRBV9 and TRBJ2-7; 9 positions match TRBD2. From germline, CDR1 is SGDLS and CDR2 YYNGEE. The trim removed 1 base at V and 2 bases at J, leaving 13 bases unmatched. The length of the CDR3 is 18 residues.

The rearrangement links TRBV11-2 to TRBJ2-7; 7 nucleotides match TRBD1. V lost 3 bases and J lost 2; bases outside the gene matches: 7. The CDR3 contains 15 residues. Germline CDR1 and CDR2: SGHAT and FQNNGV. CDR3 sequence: CASSFSGQNAYEQYF. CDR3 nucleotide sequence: TGTGCCAGCAGCTTCTCGGGACAGAATGCCTACGAGCAGTACTTC.

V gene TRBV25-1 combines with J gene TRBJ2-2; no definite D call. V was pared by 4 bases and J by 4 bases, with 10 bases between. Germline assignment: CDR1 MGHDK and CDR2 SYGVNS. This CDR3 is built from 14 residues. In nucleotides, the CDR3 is TGTGCCAGCAGTGTAATAGAACTCACCGGGGAGCTGTTTTTT. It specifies CASSVIELTGELFF.

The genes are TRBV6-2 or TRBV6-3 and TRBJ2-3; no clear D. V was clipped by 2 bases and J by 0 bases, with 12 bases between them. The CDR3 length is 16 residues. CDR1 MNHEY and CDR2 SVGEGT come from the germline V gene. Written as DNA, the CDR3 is TGTGCCAGCAGTTACGCCAGTCCTTCTAGCACAGATACGCAGTATTTT. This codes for CASSYASPSSTDTQYF.

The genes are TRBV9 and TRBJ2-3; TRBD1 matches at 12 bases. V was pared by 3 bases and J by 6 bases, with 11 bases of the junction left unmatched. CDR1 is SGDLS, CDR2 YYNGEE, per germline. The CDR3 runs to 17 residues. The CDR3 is CASSARTPGQGADTQYF. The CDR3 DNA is TGTGCCAGCAGCGCACGAACTCCGGGACAGGGGGCGGATACGCAGTATTTT.

The CDR3 nucleotides read TGTGCCAGCAGCTTTACAGGGGCAGATACGCAGTATTTT. It specifies CASSFTGADTQYF. J is TRBJ2-3 and V is TRBV5-5; 7 bases are shared with TRBD1. This CDR3 is 13 amino acids long. Germline trimming cut 2 bases from V and 4 bases from J; bases unmatched to any gene: 1. Germline V gives CDR1 SGHKS, CDR2 YYEKEE (reference sequence).

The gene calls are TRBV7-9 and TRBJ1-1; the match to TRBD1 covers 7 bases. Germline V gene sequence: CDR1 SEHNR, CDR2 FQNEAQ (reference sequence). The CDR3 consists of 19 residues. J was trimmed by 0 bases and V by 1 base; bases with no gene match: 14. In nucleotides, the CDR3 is TGTGCCAGCAGCTTAGGGAAATGGACAGGTCGGATGATGAACACTGAAGCTTTCTTT. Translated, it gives CASSLGKWTGRMMNTEAFF.

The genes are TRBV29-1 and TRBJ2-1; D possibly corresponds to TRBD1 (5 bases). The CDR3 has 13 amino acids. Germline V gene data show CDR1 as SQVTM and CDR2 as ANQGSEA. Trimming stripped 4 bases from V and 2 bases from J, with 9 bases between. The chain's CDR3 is CSVAGRAYNEQFF. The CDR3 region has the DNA TGCAGCGTTGCGGGCAGGGCCTACAATGAGCAGTTCTTC.

The CDR3 loop is CAISETRWRLLTQYF. Here the CDR3 DNA reads TGTGCCATCAGTGAGACCCGTTGGCGGTTACTAACGCAGTATTTT. The rearrangement uses TRBV10-3 and TRBJ2-3; D unclear. Deletions cut 2 bases from V and 9 bases from J, with 18 bases between. CDR3 length equals 15 residues. CDR1 is ENHRY and CDR2 is SYGVKD in the germline V gene.

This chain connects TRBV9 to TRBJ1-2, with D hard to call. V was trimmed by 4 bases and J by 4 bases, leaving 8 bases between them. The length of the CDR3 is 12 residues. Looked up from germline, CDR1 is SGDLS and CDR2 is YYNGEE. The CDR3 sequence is CASSTLFYGYTF. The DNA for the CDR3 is TGTGCCAGCAGCACACTATTCTATGGCTACACCTTC.

Here the CDR3 reads CASKAGLQETQYF. The CDR3 DNA sequence: TGTGCCAGCAAGGCAGGGCTTCAAGAGACCCAGTACTTC. The J gene is TRBJ2-5, the V gene TRBV2; tentatively, D is TRBD1 (5 bases). V lost 7 bases to trimming and J lost 2 bases, with 11 bases between them. The CDR3 has 13 residues. The germline CDR1 and CDR2 sequences are SNHLY and FYNNEI.

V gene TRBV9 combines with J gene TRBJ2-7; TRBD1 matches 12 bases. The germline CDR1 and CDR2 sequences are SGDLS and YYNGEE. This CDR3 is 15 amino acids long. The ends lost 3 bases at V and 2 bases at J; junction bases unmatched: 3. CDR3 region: CASSAGTGGTYEQYF. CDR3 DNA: TGTGCCAGCAGCGCCGGGACAGGGGGCACCTACGAGCAGTACTTC.